This entry describes one T cell receptor (beta chain). The junction departs from germline at one end; a sequencing error may be responsible. The sample belongs to a study of blood T cell repertoires in COVID-19. Study context: Specimens from acute and convalescent COVID-19 originated in the United States, Italy and Spain. Sample material is recorded as cDNA or gDNA derived from T cells, B-cell-depleted T cells, or PBMCs.

As processed by the authors: Amplifying reference gene primers gave estimates of nucleated cell counts. The repertoire was sequenced with immunoSEQ multiplex PCR; TCRdb's copy has only in-frame clones and lacks some. That table furnishes V, J and clone size, whereas the DNA furnished D and trimming. The sample holds 250,000 to 350,000 clones, almost 90% seen once. Per germline, CDR1 WSHSY and CDR2 SAAADI. This CDR3 has 16 residues. One Seattle source followed patients from active infection through their disease course. Sequenced sample: peripheral blood. The clonotype was recovered from a woman in her thirties with COVID-19, enrolled during active disease. This sequence joins TRBV10-2 and TRBJ2-2; 7 bases line up with TRBD2. Written as DNA, the CDR3 is TGCGCCCGCAGTGGCCCGGCCTGGGGGGGCACCGGGGAGCTGTTTTTT. Protein sequence: CARSGPAWGGTGELFF.